Listed below are T cell receptor beta chains from one sample, sequenced in a study of identifying expanded T cells in peripheral blood. Profiled with immunoSEQ multiplex PCR; TCRdb holds only in-frame clones, not every one. The sample records roughly 130,000 clones, approximately 86% being singletons. Sequencing used blood. These receptors were taken from a person between 18 and 70 years old in good health. CDR3s include the opening cysteine and the closing phenylalanine or tryptophan. D genes are given only for firm matches. Rows give clone size only sometimes, using once, few, many, or a class for an expanded clone.

j_call v_call clone_size d_call cdr3_aa cdr3_nt
TRBJ2-1 TRBV7-2 few NA CASSFVQGQYNEQFF TGTGCCAGCAGCTTCGTACAGGGCCAATACAATGAGCAGTTCTTC
TRBJ1-1 TRBV28 NA NA CASIAEGNTEAFF TGTGCCAGCATCGCGGAGGGTAACACTGAAGCTTTCTTT
TRBJ2-3 TRBV9 NA TRBD2 CASSVGLAGRDTQYF TGTGCCAGCAGCGTTGGTCTAGCGGGGAGAGATACGCAGTATTTT
TRBJ2-3 TRBV29-1 NA NA CSTLVNTQYF TGCAGCACGCTCGTAAATACGCAGTATTTT
TRBJ2-1 TRBV10-3 NA NA CAIRPSRDEQFF TGTGCCATCAGGCCCTCTCGCGATGAGCAGTTCTTC
TRBJ2-3 TRBV7-9 once TRBD1 CASSLGGDRVGDTQYF TGTGCCAGCAGCTTAGGAGGGGACAGGGTGGGAGATACGCAGTATTTT
TRBJ1-2 TRBV7-9 few NA CASSLGGRRPYGYTF TGTGCCAGCAGCTTAGGGGGGCGAAGGCCCTATGGCTACACCTTC
TRBJ2-2 TRBV5-1 few NA CASSLALGSGELFF TGCGCCAGCAGCTTGGCCTTGGGGTCTGGGGAGCTGTTTTTT
TRBJ1-1 TRBV19 few NA CASKLVGAQAEAFF TGTGCCAGTAAGTTGGTGGGGGCGCAGGCTGAAGCTTTCTTT
TRBJ2-5 TRBV7-9 NA NA CASNILAEETQYF TGTGCCAGCAACATCTTGGCGGAAGAGACCCAGTACTTC
TRBJ2-1 TRBV7-9 NA TRBD2 CASGETSGINEQFF TGTGCCAGCGGAGAGACTAGCGGGATAAATGAGCAGTTCTTC
TRBJ1-2 TRBV6-5 few NA CASRLPGNYGYTF TGTGCCAGCAGGCTTCCAGGGAACTATGGCTACACCTTC
TRBJ1-5 TRBV5-1 few NA CASSLGVTGTLYFQNQPQHF TGCGCCAGCAGCTTGGGGGTCACCGGGACACTTTATTTCCAAAACCAGCCCCAGCATTTT
TRBJ2-5 TRBV18 once NA CASSPAGLLTQYF TGTGCCAGCTCACCCGCCGGGCTCCTGACCCAGTACTTC
TRBJ2-1 TRBV7-2 NA NA CASSFSNGDYNEQFF TGTGCCAGCAGCTTCTCGAACGGGGATTACAATGAGCAGTTCTTC
TRBJ2-7 TRBV2 NA NA CATRGGPYEQYF TGTGCCACCAGGGGGGGGCCCTACGAGCAGTACTTC
TRBJ1-1 TRBV27 NA TRBD1 CASSLSFPAGGEGPEAFF TGTGCCAGCAGTTTATCGTTCCCAGCAGGGGGCGAAGGTCCTGAAGCTTTCTTT
TRBJ1-4 TRBV30 once NA CAWSAWGGQEKLFF TGTGCCTGGAGTGCCTGGGGCGGGCAAGAAAAACTGTTTTTT
TRBJ2-7 TRBV7-2 few TRBD1 CASSLVGGTTYEQYF TGTGCCAGCAGCTTAGTAGGGGGCACCACCTACGAGCAGTACTTC
TRBJ2-7 TRBV7-2 NA NA CASSLAGGSEQYF TGTGCCAGCAGCTTAGCGGGTGGATCCGAGCAGTACTTC